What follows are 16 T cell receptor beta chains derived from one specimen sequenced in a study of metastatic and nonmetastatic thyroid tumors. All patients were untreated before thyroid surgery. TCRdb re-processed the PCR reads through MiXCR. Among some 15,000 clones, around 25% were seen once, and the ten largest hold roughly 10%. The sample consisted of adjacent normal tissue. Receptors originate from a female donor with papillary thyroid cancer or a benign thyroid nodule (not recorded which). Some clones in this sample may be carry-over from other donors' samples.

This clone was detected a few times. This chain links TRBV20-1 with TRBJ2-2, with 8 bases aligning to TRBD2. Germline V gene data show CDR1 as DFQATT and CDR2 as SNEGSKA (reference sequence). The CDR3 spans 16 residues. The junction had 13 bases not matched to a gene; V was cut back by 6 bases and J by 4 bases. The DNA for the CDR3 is TGCAGTGCCCAGCAGTTCGCTAGCGGGCTCACCGGGGAGCTGTTTTTT. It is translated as CSAQQFASGLTGELFF.

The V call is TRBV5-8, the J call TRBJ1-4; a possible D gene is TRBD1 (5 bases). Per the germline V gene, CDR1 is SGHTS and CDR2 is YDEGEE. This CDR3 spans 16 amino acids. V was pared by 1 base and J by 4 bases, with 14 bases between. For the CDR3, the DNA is TGTGCCAGCAGCTTGACCGACAGACCAATTAATGAAAAACTGTTTTTT. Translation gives CASSLTDRPINEKLFF.

In DNA, the CDR3 is TGTGCCAGCAGCGCCTTAGGCCACCCCTCCACAGATACGCAGTATTTT. Its translation is CASSALGHPSTDTQYF. The chain recombines TRBV7-3 with TRBJ2-3; D is uncertain. Germline V gene data show CDR1 as SGHTA and CDR2 as FQGTGA. The CDR3 spans 16 residues. V dropped 5 bases and J dropped 2 bases, with 17 bases sitting between them.

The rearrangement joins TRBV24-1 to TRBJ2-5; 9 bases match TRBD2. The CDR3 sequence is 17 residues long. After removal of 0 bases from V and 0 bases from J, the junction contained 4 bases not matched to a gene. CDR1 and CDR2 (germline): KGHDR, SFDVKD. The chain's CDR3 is CATSDLQTSGNQETQYF. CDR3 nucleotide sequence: TGTGCCACCAGTGATTTGCAGACTAGCGGAAACCAAGAGACCCAGTACTTC.

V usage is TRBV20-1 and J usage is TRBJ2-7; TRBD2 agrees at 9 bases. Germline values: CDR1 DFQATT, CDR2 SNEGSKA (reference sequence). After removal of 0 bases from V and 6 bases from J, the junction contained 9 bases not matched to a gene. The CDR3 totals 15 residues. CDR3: CSARDSSGGLGEQYV. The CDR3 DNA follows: TGCAGTGCTAGAGATTCGAGCGGGGGGTTGGGCGAGCAGTACGTC.

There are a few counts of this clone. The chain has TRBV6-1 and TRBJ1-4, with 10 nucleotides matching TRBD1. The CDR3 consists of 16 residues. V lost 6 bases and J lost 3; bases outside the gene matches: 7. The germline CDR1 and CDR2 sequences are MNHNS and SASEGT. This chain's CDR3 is CASRLNGQGANEKLFF. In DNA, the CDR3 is TGTGCCAGCAGGCTGAACGGACAGGGGGCTAATGAAAAACTGTTTTTT.

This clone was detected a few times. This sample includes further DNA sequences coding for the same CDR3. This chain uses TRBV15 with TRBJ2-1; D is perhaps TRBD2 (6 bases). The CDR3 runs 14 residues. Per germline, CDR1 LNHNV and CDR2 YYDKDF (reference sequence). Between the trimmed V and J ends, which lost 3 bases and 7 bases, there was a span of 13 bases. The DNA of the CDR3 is TGTGCCACCAGCAGGGTCTCTGGAGGGAATGAGCAGTTCTTC. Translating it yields CATSRVSGGNEQFF. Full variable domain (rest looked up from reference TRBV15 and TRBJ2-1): DAMVIQNPRYQVTQFGKPVTLSCSQTLNHNVMYWYQQKSSQAPKLLFHYYDKDFNNEADTPDNFQSRRPNTSFCFLDIRSPGLGDTAMYLCATSRVSGGNEQFFGPGTRLTVL.

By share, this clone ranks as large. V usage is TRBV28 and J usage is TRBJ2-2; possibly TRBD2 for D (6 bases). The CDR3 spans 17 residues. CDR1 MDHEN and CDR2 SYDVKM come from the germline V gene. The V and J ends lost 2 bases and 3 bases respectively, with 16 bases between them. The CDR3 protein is CASSLGGVGGHTGELFF. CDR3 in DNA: TGTGCCAGCAGTTTAGGCGGGGTAGGTGGCCACACCGGGGAGCTGTTTTTT.

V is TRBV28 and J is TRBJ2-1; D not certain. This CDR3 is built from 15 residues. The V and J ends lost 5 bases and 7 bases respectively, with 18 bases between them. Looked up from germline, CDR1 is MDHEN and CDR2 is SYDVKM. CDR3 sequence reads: CASSTTGRLVNEQFF. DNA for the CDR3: TGTGCCAGCAGTACAACGGGCCGCCTTGTTAATGAGCAGTTCTTC.

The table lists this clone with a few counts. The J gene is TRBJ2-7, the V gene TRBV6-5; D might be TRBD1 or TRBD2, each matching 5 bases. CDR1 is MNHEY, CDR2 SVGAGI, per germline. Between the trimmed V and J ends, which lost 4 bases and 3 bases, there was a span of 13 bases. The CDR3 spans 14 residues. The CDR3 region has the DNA TGTGCCAGCAGTTTTATCGGGGCCGGCTACGAGCAGTACTTC. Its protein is CASSFIGAGYEQYF.

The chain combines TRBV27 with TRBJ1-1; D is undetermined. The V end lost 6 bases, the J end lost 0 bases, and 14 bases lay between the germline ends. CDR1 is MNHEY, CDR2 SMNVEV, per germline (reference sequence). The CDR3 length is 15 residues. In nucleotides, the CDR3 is TGTGCCAGCAGCACAATAAGAGAATTGAACACTGAAGCTTTCTTT. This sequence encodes CASSTIRELNTEAFF.

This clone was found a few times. CDR3 amino acids: CASSIADRIIYGYTF. CDR3 DNA sequence: TGTGCCAGTAGTATAGCTGACCGAATTATATATGGCTACACCTTC. The chain combines TRBV19 with TRBJ1-2; D is unresolved. The V end was cut by 1 base, the J end by 5 bases, with 14 bases between. Germline lookup yields CDR1 LNHDA and CDR2 SQIVND (reference sequence). The CDR3 consists of 15 residues.

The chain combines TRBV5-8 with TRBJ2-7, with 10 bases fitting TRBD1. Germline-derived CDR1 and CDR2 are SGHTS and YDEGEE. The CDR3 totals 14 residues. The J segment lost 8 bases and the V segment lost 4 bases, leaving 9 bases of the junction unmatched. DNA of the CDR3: TGTGCCAGCAGCCAAGAAGGACAGGGGGTGAAGCAGTACTTC. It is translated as CASSQEGQGVKQYF.

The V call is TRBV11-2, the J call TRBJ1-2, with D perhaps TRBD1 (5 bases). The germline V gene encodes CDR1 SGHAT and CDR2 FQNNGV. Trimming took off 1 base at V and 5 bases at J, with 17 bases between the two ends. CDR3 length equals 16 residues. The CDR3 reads CASSLGEQGRLYGYTF. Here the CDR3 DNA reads TGTGCCAGCAGCTTAGGGGAGCAGGGACGGTTATATGGCTACACCTTC.

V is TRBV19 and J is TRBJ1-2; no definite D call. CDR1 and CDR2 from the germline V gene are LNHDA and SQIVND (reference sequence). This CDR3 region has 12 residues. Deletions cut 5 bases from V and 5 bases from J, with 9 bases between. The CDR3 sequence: CASSGGVYGYTF. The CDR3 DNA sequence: TGTGCCAGTAGTGGCGGGGTGTATGGCTACACCTTC.

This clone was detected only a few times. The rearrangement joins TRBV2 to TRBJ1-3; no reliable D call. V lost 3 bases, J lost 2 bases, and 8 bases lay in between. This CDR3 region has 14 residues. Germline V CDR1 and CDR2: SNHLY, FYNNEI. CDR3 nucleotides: TGTGCCAGCAGTGACGTCGGAACTGGAAACACCATATATTTT. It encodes CASSDVGTGNTIYF.